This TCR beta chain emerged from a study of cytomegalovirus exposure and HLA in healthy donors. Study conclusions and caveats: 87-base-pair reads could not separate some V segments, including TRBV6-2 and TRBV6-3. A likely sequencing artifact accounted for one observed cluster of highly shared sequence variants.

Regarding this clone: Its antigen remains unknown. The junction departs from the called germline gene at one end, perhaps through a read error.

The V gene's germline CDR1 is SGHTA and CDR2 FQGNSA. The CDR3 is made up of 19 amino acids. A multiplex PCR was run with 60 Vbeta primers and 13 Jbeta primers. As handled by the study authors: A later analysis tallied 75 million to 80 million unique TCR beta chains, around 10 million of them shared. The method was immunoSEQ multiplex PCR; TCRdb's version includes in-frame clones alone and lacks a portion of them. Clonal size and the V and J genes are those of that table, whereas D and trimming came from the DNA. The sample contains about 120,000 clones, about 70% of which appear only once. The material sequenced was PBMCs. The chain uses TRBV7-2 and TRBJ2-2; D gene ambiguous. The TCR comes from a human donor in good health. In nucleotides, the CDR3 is TGTGCCAGCACCTTAAGGCCCACTACCACATTCACGAACACCGGGGAGCTGTTTTTT. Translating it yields CASTLRPTTTFTNTGELFF.